This TCR beta chain came from a study of shared clonotypes between healthy human individuals (dated by TCRdb to 2019 to 2021). At the level of the whole study: Two women and a few men aged 18 to 49 years were included in the cohort. Leukapheresis yielded between about 0.85 and 10 billion PBMCs per donor. The study deeply sequenced blood TCR repertoires of five healthy adults to estimate repertoire size and the extent of clonotype sharing between individuals. To increase sequencing depth and limit assay-specific biases, TCR repertoire library preparation and sequencing were carried out by different laboratories using diverse techniques. Per donor, three plates each were used for CD4 naive and CD4 memory, two for CD8 naive, and one for CD8 memory. The study at large found these results: Sampling was restricted to blood, and TCR repertoires in tissues likely differ from the TCR repertoires found in blood. The small number of donors limited the genetic and exposure-history diversity represented. Estimated clonotype richness was generally larger for naive than for memory subsets. When four donors were compared, the shared fraction of clonotypes was around 5.1% for naive CD4, less than 4% for naive CD8, roughly 2.3% for memory CD4, and 0.35% to 0.4% for memory CD8. Higher generation probabilities were observed for clonotypes shared by all four sorted-subset donors than for non-shared clonotypes. Pairwise subsampling led to the expectation that sequencing depth would affect the degree of clonotype sharing among donors. Even with the large sequencing depth, rarefaction of the sorted-subset datasets indicated that sequencing was incomplete.

CDR1 and CDR2 are read off the germline V gene (reference sequence) as LNHDA and SQIVND. Trimming removed 6 bases from V and 8 bases from J; the gene matches leave 12 bases unexplained. Reading from cysteine to phenylalanine, the CDR3 counts 16 amino acids. Of all the DNA, just the CDR3 is kept, 48 bases in frame from base 1. TCR CDR3 regions were amplified from genomic DNA by multiplex PCR using the deep immunoSEQ assay. Extracted genomic DNA from each cell subset was spread evenly across all wells of several immunoSEQ 96-well plates, with each plate serving as a replicate. For sorted subsets, roughly 190 ng of genomic DNA, equivalent to around 29,000 T cell genomes, went into each replicate PCR. Purified libraries were measured with a Qubit 3.0 fluorometer, size-checked on a Bioanalyzer 2100, and measured again with the KAPA Library Quantification kit. Every immunoSEQ 96-well plate was sequenced on a dedicated single-read 150-cycle Illumina NextSeq 550 flow cell. Concerning the study's data processing: Because the immunoSEQ output included only junctional sequences and no quality scores, the filtering could not be the same as the filtering used for full-length reads. To assign V/J genes and CDR3, sequences were annotated using PyIR, a Python wrapper for IgBLAST v1.9, with IMGT germline references. Reads were removed for weak V/J assignments (E-value above 1e-6), missing CDR3, stop codons, out-of-frame junctions, or ambiguous translated residues. V3J clonotypes were defined as sequences sharing the same inferred V gene, J gene, and CDR3 amino acid sequence. The percentage overlap between two repertoires was calculated by dividing the number of shared unique clonotypes by the size of the smaller repertoire. RTK rarefaction, the Chao1 estimator, and Recon v2.1 estimates of unobserved clonotypes were used to assess repertoire richness. Generation probabilities for all TCRbeta clonotypes obtained by the gDNA method from a handful of donors were computed using OLGA. TCRdb's version of the immuneACCESS table is confined to in-frame rearrangements and falls short of the full clone set. An unresolved V gene accounts for under half of the shortfall where checked; the remainder is of unknown origin. V, J and clone size are taken as reported in that table, and D and trimming were inferred from the DNA itself. Present in this sample are 2.3 million or so clones, about 92% of which were seen just once. The ten largest clones take up around 0.4% of the sample.

Comment on this clone: The antigen it recognizes is unknown. Per-base quality was not reported, and no clone a single base away is much larger than it.

Donors were healthy HIV-negative adults with no recently reported acute infections or vaccinations. Every donor was a Caucasian adult living in Nashville, Tennessee, USA. Magnetic negative selection was used to enrich CD4+ T cells, after which naive cells were positively selected on CD45RA and the negative fraction became the memory subset. Blood was obtained by leukapheresis, after which PBMCs were separated by Ficoll-Histopaque density gradient centrifugation and cryopreserved in liquid nitrogen vapor phase. Analytical flow cytometry was used to check the purity and quantity of every magnetically sorted T cell population. Each sorted fraction had its genomic DNA isolated and then quantified by UV absorbance on a Nanodrop 2000c.

The sequence joins TRBV19 to TRBJ2-1; the junction holds 11 bases that match TRBD2. The sequencing sample was made of naive CD4+ T cells from PBMCs. The cell subset or site label of this sample denotes: CD45RA+ positively selected. This TCR was recovered from a man between 18 and 29 years old in good health. Some clones in this sample may be carry-over from other donors' samples. The sequenced DNA is TGTGCCAGTAGCCGCGCCCCGCTAGCGGGAGGCTATGAGCAGTTCTTC. This gives the protein CASSRAPLAGGYEQFF.